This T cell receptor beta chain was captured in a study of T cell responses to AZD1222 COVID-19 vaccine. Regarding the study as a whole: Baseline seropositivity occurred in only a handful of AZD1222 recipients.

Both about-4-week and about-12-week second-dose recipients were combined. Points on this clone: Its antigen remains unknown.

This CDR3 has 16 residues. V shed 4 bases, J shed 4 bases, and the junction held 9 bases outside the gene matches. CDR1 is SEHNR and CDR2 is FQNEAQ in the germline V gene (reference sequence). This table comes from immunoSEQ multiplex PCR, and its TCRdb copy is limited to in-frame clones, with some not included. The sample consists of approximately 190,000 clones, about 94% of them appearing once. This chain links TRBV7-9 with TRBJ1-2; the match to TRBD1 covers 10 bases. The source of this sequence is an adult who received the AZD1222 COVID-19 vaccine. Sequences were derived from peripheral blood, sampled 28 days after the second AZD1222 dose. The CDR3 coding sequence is TGTGCCAGCAGCTCATACGGACAGGGGGGCGGCTATGGCTACACCTTC. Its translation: CASSSYGQGGGYGYTF.